This TCR beta chain was identified during a study of CD8 T cells in ankylosing spondylitis. In making TCR beta libraries, quantitative 5'-RACE with molecular barcodes was used. TCRdb re-derived calls from the 5' RACE reads in MiXCR, one entry per CDR3 protein. Of 500,000 to 550,000 distinct CDR3 sequences detected, roughly 13% appear once; the ten largest clones hold about 6.8%. Turning to this clonotype: Its antigen is not identified.

Per the germline V gene, CDR1 is SGHRS and CDR2 is YFSETQ. V lost 2 bases and J lost 4, with 17 bases in between. This CDR3 spans 16 amino acids. Study-wide points: Ankylosing spondylitis blood appeared to carry a characteristic TCR beta motif of seven to nine highly homologous variants. Some motif variants were previously reported in reactive arthritis synovial fluid and blood. Disease-linked clones were found to be CD8+ and relatively rare in peripheral blood.

Sequencing was carried out using blood, either unsorted or a sorted T cell fraction (not recorded which). The chain carries TRBV5-1 and TRBJ2-3, with D tentatively TRBD1 or TRBD2 (5 bases each). The sequence was obtained from a male donor with ankylosing spondylitis. CDR3 DNA: TGCGCCAGCAGCTTTCCCCGGGACCTCCCCCCAGATACGCAGTATTTT. It encodes CASSFPRDLPPDTQYF.